The present T cell receptor beta chain was sequenced within a study of blood T cell repertoires in COVID-19. Study summary: COVID-19 samples, acute and convalescent, were from the United States, Italy and Spain. PBMCs, B-cell-depleted T cells, or T cells provided the cDNA or gDNA that made up the material.

The CDR3 is 17 amino acids. Losses at the gene ends were 6 bases for V and 0 bases for J; bases not matched to a gene: 5. The germline CDR1 and CDR2 sequences are SNHLY and FYNNEI. In the original processing: It was from reference gene primer amplification that nucleated cell counts were estimated. Using immunoSEQ multiplex PCR, the repertoire was profiled, and TCRdb retains in-frame clones only, with some absent. V, J and clone size reflect that table, while D and trimming were determined from the DNA. The sample holds about 74,000 clones, around 93% seen once. This sequence was found in a woman aged 55-69 years with active COVID-19. The chain joins TRBV2 to TRBJ2-1, with 13 bases fitting TRBD2. Sample: peripheral blood. The CDR3, as DNA: TGTGCCAGCAGCGAGGGACTAGCGGGAAGCTCCTACAATGAGCAGTTCTTC. It specifies CASSEGLAGSSYNEQFF.